The rows below give T cell receptor beta chains drawn from one sample of a study of blood T cell repertoires in COVID-19. Libraries were prepared by immunoSEQ multiplex PCR; TCRdb keeps only in-frame clonotypes and omits some of them. The table records more than 25,000 clones, 80% to 90% of them present only once. Sequencing was performed on peripheral blood. Receptor source: a man aged 60-69 years with acute or convalescent COVID-19. The CDR3 runs from the conserved cysteine through the conserved F or W. The D gene is left open where the match is weak. Not every row has a clone size; where given, it reads once, few, many or a size class.

CDR3 DNA	CDR3 protein	J gene	D gene	V gene	clone size
TGTGCCAGCAGCTTAACTGGGACTAGCAATGAGCAGTTCTTC	CASSLTGTSNEQFF	TRBJ2-1	TRBD2	TRBV7-3	once
TGTGCCAGCAGTTTAGCGGCGGGTAACAATGAGCAGTTCTTC	CASSLAAGNNEQFF	TRBJ2-1	.	TRBV28	.
TGCGCCAGCAGCTTGTCCACAGGGATTGAAGCTTTCTTT	CASSLSTGIEAFF	TRBJ1-1	.	TRBV5-1	.
TGTGCCACCAGCAGAGCCCAACCACTAGTTGCTAGCGAGCAGTTCTTC	CATSRAQPLVASEQFF	TRBJ2-1	.	TRBV15	.
TGTGCCAGCAGCACCAGGAAGGGGTACACCCCCCCTTACGAGCAGTACTTC	CASSTRKGYTPPYEQYF	TRBJ2-7	.	TRBV7-8	.
TGTGCCAGCAGCGTAGGACTAGCGGATTACGAGCAGTACTTC	CASSVGLADYEQYF	TRBJ2-7	TRBD2	TRBV9	.
TGTGCCAGCAGTTGGGGACTAGCGGGCACAGATACGCAGTATTTT	CASSWGLAGTDTQYF	TRBJ2-3	TRBD2	TRBV6-5	.
TGTGCCAGTAGCTTGGACAGGGGGCGAGAGACCCAGTACTTC	CASSLDRGRETQYF	TRBJ2-5	TRBD1	TRBV19	.
TGTGCCAGTATCCCCGACAGGGTTGACACTGAAGCTTTCTTT	CASIPDRVDTEAFF	TRBJ1-1	TRBD1	TRBV19	.
TGTGCCAGCAGCTTCGGAGGGGATACTGAAGCTTTCTTT	CASSFGGDTEAFF	TRBJ1-1	.	TRBV7-8	.
TGTGCCAGCAGCCGAGGACAGGGGGGGTCGGACTATGGCTACACCTTC	CASSRGQGGSDYGYTF	TRBJ1-2	TRBD1	TRBV4-2	.
TGTGCCAGCAGTCCACCGGGGAACACTGAAGCTTTCTTT	CASSPPGNTEAFF	TRBJ1-1	.	TRBV28	.
TGTGCCAGCAGCCATGCTAGCGGGAGCTCCTACAATGAGCAGTTCTTC	CASSHASGSSYNEQFF	TRBJ2-1	TRBD2	TRBV4-2	.
TGTGCCAGCAGTTACCTAACAGGGGGAGGCAATCAGCCCCAGCATTTT	CASSYLTGGGNQPQHF	TRBJ1-5	TRBD1	TRBV6-6	.
TGCGCCAGCAGCCAGAGAGGGACAGGGTACACCGGGGAGCTGTTTTTT	CASSQRGTGYTGELFF	TRBJ2-2	TRBD1	TRBV5-1	once
TGTGCCAGCAGTCCAGGGCGGCTTGCAACTAATGAAAAACTGTTTTTT	CASSPGRLATNEKLFF	TRBJ1-4	.	TRBV27	.
TGTGCCAGCACTCAACAACAGGGATTCTATGGCTACACCTTC	CASTQQQGFYGYTF	TRBJ1-2	.	TRBV2	.
TGTGCCAGTATTTCCGGGACAGGGGGCCTAAGCAATCAGCCCCAGCATTTT	CASISGTGGLSNQPQHF	TRBJ1-5	TRBD1	TRBV19	.
TGTGCCAGTAATAGCGGGAGTTACAATGAGCAGTTCTTC	CASNSGSYNEQFF	TRBJ2-1	TRBD2	TRBV19	once
TGTGCCAGCAGTTCAACCCACAGGAGCACAGATACGCAGTATTTT	CASSSTHRSTDTQYF	TRBJ2-3	.	TRBV6-5	.
TGTGCCACCCGTCACGCGGGGATGGGCACAGATACGCAGTATTTT	CATRHAGMGTDTQYF	TRBJ2-3	.	TRBV27	.
TGTGCCAGCATCCAAGACAGCCTTGATGGCTACACCTTC	CASIQDSLDGYTF	TRBJ1-2	.	TRBV6-6	.
TGCAGCGTTACTAGGGGGTCTGGCACAGATACGCAGTATTTT	CSVTRGSGTDTQYF	TRBJ2-3	.	TRBV29-1	.
TGTGCCAGCAGTTTAAACTACAGGGGGCCCTCAGCTTTCTTT	CASSLNYRGPSAFF	TRBJ1-1	TRBD1	TRBV28	.
TGTGCCAGCAGTGTCTCCATCGACAGGGGTTCCCCTGAAGCTTTCTTT	CASSVSIDRGSPEAFF	TRBJ1-1	TRBD1	TRBV6-4	.
TGCGCCAGCACGAGGCAGGGGGTCGAAGGTGAGCAGTTCTTC	CASTRQGVEGEQFF	TRBJ2-1	TRBD1	TRBV4-1	.
TGTGCCAGCAGTTCGACAGCCCTTGGGACCGGGGAGCTGTTTTTT	CASSSTALGTGELFF	TRBJ2-2	.	TRBV6-6	.
TGTGCTAGCAGTATCGGGAGCTATGGCTACACCTTC	CASSIGSYGYTF	TRBJ1-2	.	TRBV7-9	.
TGTGCCAGTAGTATCTCAGAAGGGGTATATGGCTACACCTTC	CASSISEGVYGYTF	TRBJ1-2	.	TRBV19	.
TGTGCCAGCAGTTTGTATAGCGGGGTTGGGAACACTGAAGCTTTCTTT	CASSLYSGVGNTEAFF	TRBJ1-1	.	TRBV27	.
TGTGCCAGCAGCTCGCAGGCCGGGACTAGCTACTTCTTC	CASSSQAGTSYFF	TRBJ2-1	TRBD2	TRBV11-2	.
TGTGCCAGTAGTAGCCAGGGAGGCCAAGAGACCCAGTACTTC	CASSSQGGQETQYF	TRBJ2-5	.	TRBV19	once
TGTGCCACCTTCGGACAGGGACTAACTAATGAAAAACTGTTTTTT	CATFGQGLTNEKLFF	TRBJ1-4	TRBD1	TRBV2	.
TGTGCCAGCAGCTTAGACAGCCCCTACGAGCAGTACTTC	CASSLDSPYEQYF	TRBJ2-7	.	TRBV7-9	.
TGTGCCAGCAGACCGGACACCTCTGGAAACACCATATATTTT	CASRPDTSGNTIYF	TRBJ1-3	.	TRBV7-2	.
TGTGCCAGCAGTTTTTCGAGTGGCTATGGCTACACCTTC	CASSFSSGYGYTF	TRBJ1-2	.	TRBV28	.
TGTGCCAGCAGTTCCCCGGGTAGCGGAACCTACAATGAGCAGTTCTTC	CASSSPGSGTYNEQFF	TRBJ2-1	.	TRBV6-5	.
TGTGCCAGCAGCTTGTTTAGGGGCTATAGCAATCAGCCCCAGCATTTT	CASSLFRGYSNQPQHF	TRBJ1-5	.	TRBV5-6	once
TGTGCTAGCCCCTCCTTCACAGGTTACTATGGCTACACCTTC	CASPSFTGYYGYTF	TRBJ1-2	.	TRBV12-5	.
TGTGCCAGCAGCTTATGGAACGGGTTGAACACTGAAGCTTTCTTT	CASSLWNGLNTEAFF	TRBJ1-1	.	TRBV7-8	.
TGTGCCAGCAGCTCCACAGGGGGCCCCTACAATGAGCAGTTCTTC	CASSSTGGPYNEQFF	TRBJ2-1	TRBD1	TRBV25-1	.
TGTGCCAGCTCACCGGCTGGGGGGTATAATCAGCCCCAGCATTTT	CASSPAGGYNQPQHF	TRBJ1-5	.	TRBV18	.
TGTGCCAGCAGTTCGCCAGGGCATAATCAGCCCCAGCATTTT	CASSSPGHNQPQHF	TRBJ1-5	.	TRBV28	.
TGTGCCAGCAAAATGCAAGGGGTGGGCAATCAGCCCCAGCATTTT	CASKMQGVGNQPQHF	TRBJ1-5	.	TRBV6-5	once
TGTGCCAGCTCAACTGGACAGGATAATTCACCCCTCCACTTT	CASSTGQDNSPLHF	TRBJ1-6	TRBD1	TRBV18	.